These T cell receptor beta chains were read from a single sample in a study of radiotherapy plus CTLA-4 blockade in lung cancer. Using immunoSEQ multiplex PCR, the repertoire was profiled, and TCRdb retains in-frame clones only, with some absent. The table lists approximately 40,000 clones, around 86% of them singletons. The sample here was peripheral blood, taken from a patient treated with radiotherapy plus ipilimumab. The receptors derive from a human donor with non-small cell lung cancer whose response to radiotherapy plus ipilimumab could not be evaluated. Both conserved end residues are part of each CDR3. D genes are given only for firm matches. Clone size is stated in some rows and not others, as once, few, many or a class when expanded.

>TRBJ2-1|TRBD2|NA|TRBV28
CASSFGGRGARFF
TGTGCCAGCAGTTTCGGAGGGCGGGGGGCACGGTTCTTC
>TRBJ1-1|NA|NA|TRBV18
CASSPRDMNTEAFF
TGTGCCAGCTCACCCCGGGACATGAACACTGAAGCTTTCTTT
>TRBJ2-1|NA|NA|TRBV7-2
CASSLSQQGSRQFF
TGTGCCAGCAGCTTATCTCAACAGGGTTCGAGGCAGTTCTTC
>TRBJ2-3|TRBD2|NA|TRBV6-1
CASSLRSGGPDTQYF
TGTGCCAGCAGTCTCAGGAGCGGGGGCCCAGATACGCAGTATTTT
>TRBJ1-6|NA|NA|TRBV4-2
CASSQEQGSNSPLHF
TGTGCCAGCAGCCAAGAGCAGGGGTCGAATTCACCCCTCCACTTT
>TRBJ1-4|TRBD1|NA|TRBV5-1
CASRDGQEVEKLFF
TGCGCCAGCAGGGACGGACAGGAGGTGGAAAAACTGTTTTTT
>TRBJ1-1|NA|NA|TRBV15
CATSRDGYMNTEAFF
TGTGCCACCAGCAGAGACGGGTACATGAACACTGAAGCTTTCTTT
>TRBJ2-5|NA|NA|TRBV2
CASSERETQYF
TGTGCCAGCAGTGAACGAGAGACCCAGTACTTC
>TRBJ2-1|NA|NA|TRBV4-2
CASSPAVGGAYNEQFF
TGTGCCAGCAGCCCAGCAGTGGGGGGGGCGTACAATGAGCAGTTCTTC
>TRBJ1-4|NA|NA|TRBV7-2
CASSLGGGSNEKLFF
TGTGCCAGCAGCTTAGGGGGGGGGTCTAATGAAAAACTGTTTTTT
>TRBJ2-1|TRBD1|NA|TRBV12-5
CASGLGQGDCNEQFF
TGTGCTAGTGGTTTGGGCCAGGGGGATTGCAATGAGCAGTTCTTC
>TRBJ1-2|TRBD1|NA|TRBV13
CASSFSGTQGAYGYTF
TGTGCCAGCAGCTTCTCCGGGACCCAGGGGGCCTATGGCTACACCTTC
>TRBJ2-3|TRBD2|NA|TRBV18
CASAPKASRAIGGAYF
TGTGCCAGCGCACCAAAAGCGTCGCGGGCCATCGGGGGGGCGTATTTT
>TRBJ2-1|TRBD2|NA|TRBV7-2
CASSLVGGGVYEQFF
TGTGCCAGCAGCTTAGTCGGGGGGGGTGTCTATGAGCAGTTCTTC
>TRBJ1-5|TRBD1|NA|TRBV18
CASSPTNLNRGGQPQHF
TGTGCCAGCTCACCAACTAACTTAAACAGGGGAGGTCAGCCCCAGCATTTT
>TRBJ2-4|NA|NA|TRBV2
CASSVRRAFMDKNIQYF
TGTGCCAGCAGTGTCCGCAGGGCGTTTATGGACAAAAACATTCAGTACTTC
>TRBJ1-5|NA|NA|TRBV15
CATSGWGGHREDQPQHF
TGTGCCACCAGCGGGTGGGGGGGGCACAGGGAGGATCAGCCCCAGCATTTT
>TRBJ1-2|NA|NA|TRBV28
CASSTLSANYGYTF
TGTGCCAGCAGTACCCTCTCAGCTAACTATGGCTACACCTTC
>TRBJ1-5|TRBD1|NA|TRBV19
CASDSGTELGGNQPQHF
TGTGCCAGCGATTCCGGGACAGAATTAGGGGGCAATCAGCCCCAGCATTTT
>TRBJ1-6|NA|NA|TRBV7-8
CASSGGGRTLHF
TGTGCCAGCAGCGGGGGGGGTAGGACCCTCCACTTT
>TRBJ2-3|NA|NA|TRBV4-2
CASSQEGRVDTQYF
TGTGCCAGCAGCCAGGAAGGGAGAGTTGATACGCAGTATTTT
>TRBJ2-3|NA|once|TRBV9
CASSVGGADTQYF
TGTGCCAGCAGCGTAGGGGGGGCAGATACGCAGTATTTT
>TRBJ2-1|TRBD2|NA|TRBV19
CASSEDGSGAYNEQFF
TGTGCCAGTAGTGAAGATGGTAGCGGGGCCTACAATGAGCAGTTCTTC
>TRBJ2-3|NA|NA|TRBV5-1
CASSSIGGRTDTQYF
TGCGCCAGCAGCTCCATTGGGGGGAGGACAGATACGCAGTATTTT
>TRBJ1-6|TRBD1|NA|TRBV18
CASSSTGDNSPLHF
TGTGCCAGCTCATCGACAGGGGACAATTCACCCCTCCACTTT
>TRBJ1-3|NA|NA|TRBV19
CASSIGLLPGNTIYF
TGTGCCAGTAGTATAGGACTCCTTCCTGGAAACACCATATATTTT
>TRBJ2-3|NA|NA|TRBV15
CATSSTGSTLFWTDTQYF
TGTGCCACCAGCAGCACAGGGAGTACGTTGTTCTGGACAGATACGCAGTATTTT
>TRBJ2-3|TRBD2|NA|TRBV5-6
CASSWTSGSSDTQYF
TGTGCCAGCAGCTGGACTAGCGGGAGCTCAGATACGCAGTATTTT
>TRBJ1-2|TRBD1|NA|TRBV5-4
CASSLGQGADYGYTF
TGTGCCAGCAGCTTAGGACAGGGGGCAGACTATGGCTACACCTTC
>TRBJ2-7|TRBD2|NA|TRBV7-2
CASSAPSGGAENEQYF
TGTGCCAGCAGCGCGCCCAGCGGGGGGGCCGAAAACGAGCAGTACTTC
>TRBJ2-7|TRBD2|NA|TRBV6-1
CASSGENSGSYEQYF
TGTGCCAGCAGTGGAGAAAATAGCGGGAGTTACGAGCAGTACTTC
>TRBJ2-2|TRBD1|NA|TRBV5-1
CASSLAVRQGNTGELFF
TGCGCCAGCAGCTTGGCCGTGAGACAGGGGAACACCGGGGAGCTGTTTTTT
>TRBJ2-7|TRBD1|NA|TRBV5-6
CASSPKTYRGQYF
TGTGCCAGCAGCCCAAAAACTTACAGGGGACAGTACTTC
>TRBJ2-2|NA|NA|TRBV18
CASSVLPRANTGELFF
TGTGCCAGCTCAGTCCTACCACGTGCGAACACCGGGGAGCTGTTTTTT
>TRBJ2-1|NA|NA|TRBV7-3
CASSSSSYNEQFF
TGTGCCAGCAGTAGTAGCTCCTACAATGAGCAGTTCTTC
>TRBJ2-2|NA|NA|TRBV19
CASSTGEYTGELFF
TGTGCCAGTAGTACAGGCGAATACACCGGGGAGCTGTTTTTT
>TRBJ1-4|NA|NA|TRBV2
CASSATTAANEKLFF
TGTGCCAGCAGCGCAACGACAGCCGCTAATGAAAAACTGTTTTTT
>TRBJ1-2|NA|NA|TRBV4-1
CASSLDPGTPGYTF
TGCGCCAGCAGCCTCGACCCCGGGACTCCCGGCTACACCTTC